This TCR beta chain was retrieved from a study of blood T cells in healthy people across ages. Overall study results and limits: It was the long-lived donors that had more naive CD4+ cells and higher diversity than aged donors. As age increased, TCR beta diversity per million T cells fell in a roughly linear fashion.

Germline CDR1 is SGHRS and CDR2 is YFSETQ. This CDR3 comprises 14 residues. For this clonotype: Its antigen is not known. At one of its ends the junction is not consistent with the germline gene, which may arise from a read error.

The use of a sample-barcoded 5' primer and a J-beta primer mix characterized a second PCR of 7 to 11 cycles. TCRdb processed the 5' RACE reads anew with MiXCR; each CDR3 protein has one entry. The table has roughly 700,000 distinct CDR3 sequences, 20% to 30% seen once. Each sample used at least 6.5 million PBMCs. This same sample was also taken into another study, of T cells of mothers and their children. This second report adds: In unrelated and related pairs, TCR recombination output is shaped in a similar way by thymic selection.

Sample: blood. The TCR sequence derives from a boy younger than 18 in good health. The chain combines TRBV5-1 with TRBJ2-2, with TRBD1 matching 7 bases. The CDR3 DNA reads TGCGCCAGCAGCACGGGACAGAACACCGGGGAGCAGTTTTTT. It codes for CASSTGQNTGEQFF.